This T cell receptor (beta chain) was sequenced for a study of T-cell reconstitution after alpha-beta-depleted transplantation in children. Worth noting for this clonotype: No antigen is known for it.

Unique molecular identifiers were built into the TCRbeta library. From the PCR reads, TCRdb called clonotypes with MiXCR, one entry per CDR3 protein. The sample shows around 800,000 distinct CDR3 sequences, roughly 15% of them seen only once. Germline-derived CDR1 and CDR2 are DFQATT and SNEGSKA (reference sequence). There are 15 residues in the CDR3. The germline V and J ends were trimmed by 6 bases and 7 bases, with 25 bases remaining between them. General study points: T cells produced anew were the main source of T-cell counts and diversity one year after transplant. Several hundred expanded graft clones reportedly gave rise to the alpha-beta T cells present about two months after transplant. There were some patients whose high TCRbeta diversity at day 60 came from surviving recipient T cells and thymic progenitors.

V gene TRBV20-1 combines with J gene TRBJ2-7; the D is unclear. This clonotype was obtained from a male patient between 10 and 17 years old who had a stem cell transplant for acute lymphoblastic leukemia, so the T cells may come from the graft donor. The specimen was PBMCs, mostly from graft donor cells, collected 360 days after TCRalphabeta/CD19-depleted stem cell transplant. As DNA, the CDR3 is TGCAGTGCCCTTCCGGGCGAGAACCCGTTGGGGGAGCAGTACTTC. Amino acid sequence: CSALPGENPLGEQYF.